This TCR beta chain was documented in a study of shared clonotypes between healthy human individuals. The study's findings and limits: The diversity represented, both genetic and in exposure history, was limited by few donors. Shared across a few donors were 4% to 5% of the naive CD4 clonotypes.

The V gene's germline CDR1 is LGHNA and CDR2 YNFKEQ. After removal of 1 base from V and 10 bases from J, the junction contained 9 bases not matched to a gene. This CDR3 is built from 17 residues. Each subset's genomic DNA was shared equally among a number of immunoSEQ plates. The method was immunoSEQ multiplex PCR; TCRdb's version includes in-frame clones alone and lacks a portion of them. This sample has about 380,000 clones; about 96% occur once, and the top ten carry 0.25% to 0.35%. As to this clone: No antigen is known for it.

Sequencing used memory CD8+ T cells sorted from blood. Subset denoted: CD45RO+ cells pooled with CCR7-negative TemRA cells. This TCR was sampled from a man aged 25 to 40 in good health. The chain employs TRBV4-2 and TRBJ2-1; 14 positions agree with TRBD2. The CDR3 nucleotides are TGTGCCAGCAGCCAAGTCCCCGGACTAGCGGGAGGACGGGAGCAGTTCTTC. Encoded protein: CASSQVPGLAGGREQFF.